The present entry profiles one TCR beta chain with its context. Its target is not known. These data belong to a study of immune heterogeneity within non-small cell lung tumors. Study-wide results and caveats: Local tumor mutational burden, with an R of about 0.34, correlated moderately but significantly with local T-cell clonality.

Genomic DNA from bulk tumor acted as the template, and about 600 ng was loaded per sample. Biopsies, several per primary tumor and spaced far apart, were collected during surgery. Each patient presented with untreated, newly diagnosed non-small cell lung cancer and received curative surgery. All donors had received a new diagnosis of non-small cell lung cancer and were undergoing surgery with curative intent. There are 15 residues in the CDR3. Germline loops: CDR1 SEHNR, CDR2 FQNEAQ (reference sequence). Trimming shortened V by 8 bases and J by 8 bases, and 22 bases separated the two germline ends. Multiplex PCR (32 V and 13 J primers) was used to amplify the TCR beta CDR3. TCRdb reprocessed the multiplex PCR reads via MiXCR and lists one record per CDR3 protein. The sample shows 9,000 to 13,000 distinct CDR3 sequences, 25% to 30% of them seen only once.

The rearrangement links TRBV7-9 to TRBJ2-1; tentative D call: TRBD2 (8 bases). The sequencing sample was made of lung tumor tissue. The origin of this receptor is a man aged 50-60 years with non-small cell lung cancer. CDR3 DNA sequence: TGTGCCAGCCTGCTCGCGGGGGGCCAGGGGGATGAGCAGTTCTTC. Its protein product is CASLLAGGQGDEQFF.